This TCR beta chain was found in a study of human T cells and chemical hapten exposure. Germline CDR1 is SGHTA and CDR2 is FQGNSA. The CDR3 extends over 14 amino acids. Trimming removed 2 bases from V and 3 bases from J, with 8 bases in between. The time point is: pre-sensitization, week 0. Treatment here: therapeutic diphenylcyclopropenone sensitization with weekly scalp DPC. MiXCR, run by TCRdb on the RACE reads, gives a single entry per CDR3 protein. The sample yields about 74,000 distinct CDR3 sequences, 14% seen once. The material was whole blood, obtained in connection with sensitization to the hapten diphenylcyclopropenone (DPC). The receptor comes from a woman between 45 and 65 years old with alopecia areata. Some clones in this sample may be carry-over from other donors' samples. The chain employs TRBV7-2 and TRBJ1-5; D is ambiguous. CDR3 in DNA: TGTGCCAGCAGCTTACAGCAGTCCAATCAGCCCCAGCATTTT. Translation gives CASSLQQSNQPQHF.